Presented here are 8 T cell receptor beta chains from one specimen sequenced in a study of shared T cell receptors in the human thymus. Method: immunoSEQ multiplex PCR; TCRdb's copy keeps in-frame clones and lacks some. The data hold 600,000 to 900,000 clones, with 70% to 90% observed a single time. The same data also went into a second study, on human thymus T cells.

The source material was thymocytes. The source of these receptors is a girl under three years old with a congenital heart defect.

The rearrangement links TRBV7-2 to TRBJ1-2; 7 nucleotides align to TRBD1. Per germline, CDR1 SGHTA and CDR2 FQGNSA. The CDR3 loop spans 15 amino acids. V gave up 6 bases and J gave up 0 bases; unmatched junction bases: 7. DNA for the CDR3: TGTGCCAGCAGGTGCGGACAGGCCTCTAACTATGGCTACACCTTC. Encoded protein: CASRCGQASNYGYTF.

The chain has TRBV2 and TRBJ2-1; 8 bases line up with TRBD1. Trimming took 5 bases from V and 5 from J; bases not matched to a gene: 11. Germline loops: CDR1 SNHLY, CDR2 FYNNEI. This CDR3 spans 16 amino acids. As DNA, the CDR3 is TGTGCCAGCAGTCCAGTAGGACAGGGAAGCGACAATGAGCAGTTCTTC. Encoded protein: CASSPVGQGSDNEQFF.

The CDR3, as DNA: TGTGCCAGCAGCTTAGTCGGGGGAGATACGCAGTATTTT. Its protein product is CASSLVGGDTQYF. The chain links TRBV7-2 to TRBJ2-3, with a possible D match to TRBD2 (6 bases). There are 13 residues in the CDR3. The germline V gene has CDR1 SGHTA and CDR2 FQGNSA. Trimming cost V 1 base and J 5 bases, with 7 bases left between them. Based on the CDR3 plus reference TRBV7-2 and TRBJ2-3, the full variable domain is GAGVSQSPSNKVTEKGKDVELRCDPISGHTALYWYRQSLGQGLEFLIYFQGNSAPDKSGLPSDRFSAERTGGSVSTLTIQRTQQEDSAVYLCASSLVGGDTQYFGPGTRLTVL.

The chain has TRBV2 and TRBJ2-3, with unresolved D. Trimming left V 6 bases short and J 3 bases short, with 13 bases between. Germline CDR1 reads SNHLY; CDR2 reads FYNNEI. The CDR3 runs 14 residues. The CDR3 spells CASRVAVGTDTQYF. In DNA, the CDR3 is TGTGCCAGCAGGGTGGCGGTCGGAACAGATACGCAGTATTTT.

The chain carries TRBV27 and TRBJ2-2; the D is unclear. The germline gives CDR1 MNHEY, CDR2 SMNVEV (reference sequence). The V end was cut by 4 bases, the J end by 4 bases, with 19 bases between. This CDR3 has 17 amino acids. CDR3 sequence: CASSSQPAAGATGELFF. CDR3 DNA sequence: TGTGCCAGCAGTTCCCAACCGGCGGCCGGCGCCACCGGGGAGCTGTTTTTT.

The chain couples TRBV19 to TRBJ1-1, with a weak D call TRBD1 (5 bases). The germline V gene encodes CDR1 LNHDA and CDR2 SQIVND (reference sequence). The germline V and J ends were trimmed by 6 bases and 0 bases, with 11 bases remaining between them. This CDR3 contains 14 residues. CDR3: CASSPGGVNTEAFF. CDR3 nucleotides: TGTGCCAGTAGCCCCGGGGGAGTGAACACTGAAGCTTTCTTT.

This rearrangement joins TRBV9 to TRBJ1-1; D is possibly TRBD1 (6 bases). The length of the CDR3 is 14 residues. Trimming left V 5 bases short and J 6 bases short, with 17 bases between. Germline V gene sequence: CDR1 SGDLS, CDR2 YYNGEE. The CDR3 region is CASSIGRGDAEAFF. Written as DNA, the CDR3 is TGTGCCAGCAGTATAGGGAGGGGGGACGCTGAAGCTTTCTTT.

The CDR3 here is CASSLVRSGSDEQFF. In nucleotides, the CDR3 is TGTGCCAGCAGCTTAGTTAGGTCGGGGTCGGATGAGCAGTTCTTC. The rearrangement links TRBV7-9 to TRBJ2-1; D is perhaps TRBD2 (5 bases). Per germline, CDR1 SEHNR and CDR2 FQNEAQ (reference sequence). The CDR3 spans 15 residues. V was trimmed by 1 base and J by 8 bases, leaving 15 bases between them.